Presented here are 27 T cell receptor beta chains from one specimen sequenced in a study of CD8 T cells in ankylosing spondylitis. TCRdb redid the calling of the 5' RACE reads with MiXCR, one entry per CDR3 protein. The table shows 30,000 to 45,000 distinct CDR3 sequences, with roughly 3% occurring only once. Material for sequencing was blood, either unsorted or a sorted T cell fraction (not recorded which). Source of these receptors: a male donor with ankylosing spondylitis or in good health (not recorded which).

This clonotype has at least ten counts. This chain links TRBV9 with TRBJ2-1, with a tentative D call TRBD1 (5 bases). CDR1 and CDR2 from the germline V gene are SGDLS and YYNGEE. The CDR3 runs to 15 residues. V lost 0 bases and J 4 bases, leaving 11 bases between the germline ends. Here the CDR3 reads CASSVAPTDYNEQFF. The CDR3 DNA reads TGTGCCAGCAGCGTAGCACCGACAGATTACAATGAGCAGTTCTTC.

This clonotype was observed many times. The genes are TRBV9 and TRBJ2-1; 12 bases line up with TRBD2. J was trimmed by 9 bases and V by 0 bases; bases with no gene match: 10. There are 17 residues in the CDR3. CDR1 is SGDLS and CDR2 is YYNGEE in the germline V gene. The CDR3, as DNA: TGTGCCAGCAGCGTAGGCTTTCTAGCGGGAGGGCCAGGTGAGCAGTTCTTC. It translates to CASSVGFLAGGPGEQFF.

This clonotype was detected ten times or more. The J gene is TRBJ2-5, the V gene TRBV9; 9 nucleotides match TRBD2. The CDR3 totals 16 residues. V shed 0 bases and J 2 bases; nucleotides not matched to a gene: 5. Germline values: CDR1 SGDLS, CDR2 YYNGEE. As DNA, the CDR3 is TGTGCCAGCAGCGTAGATGTTAGCGGGAGTCAAGAGACCCAGTACTTC. Translated: CASSVDVSGSQETQYF.

This clonotype was observed many times. The chain is built from TRBV9 and TRBJ2-1; D might be TRBD2 (5 bases). CDR1 and CDR2 (germline): SGDLS, YYNGEE. V shed 2 bases and J shed 2 bases, with 11 bases lying between them. CDR3 length: 15 amino acids. CDR3 coding DNA: TGTGCCAGCAGCGTCGCAGACTATACCTACAATGAGCAGTTCTTC. It translates to CASSVADYTYNEQFF.

This clonotype was recorded at least ten times. The chain is built from TRBV9 and TRBJ2-2, with D possibly being TRBD2 (6 bases). The V end lost 2 bases, the J end lost 2 bases, and 13 bases lay between the germline ends. This CDR3 spans 16 amino acids. CDR1 SGDLS and CDR2 YYNGEE come from the germline V gene. CDR3 in amino acids: CASSVEGPINTGELFF. CDR3 in DNA: TGTGCCAGCAGCGTGGAGGGACCTATAAACACCGGGGAGCTGTTTTTT.

There are many counts of this clonotype. The chain uses TRBV9 and TRBJ2-1; TRBD2 aligns across 8 bases. Germline values: CDR1 SGDLS, CDR2 YYNGEE. This CDR3 has 13 residues. The trim removed 2 bases at V and 12 bases at J, leaving 7 bases unmatched. CDR3 residues: CASSVAGTRGQFF. CDR3 bases: TGTGCCAGCAGCGTGGCGGGGACTAGGGGGCAGTTCTTC. The full variable domain, with the rest looked up from reference TRBV9 and TRBJ2-1, is DSGVTQTPKHLITATGQRVTLRCSPRSGDLSVYWYQQSLDQGLQFLIQYYNGEERAKGNILERFSAQQFPDLHSELNLSSLELGDSALYFCASSVAGTRGQFFGPGTRLTVL.

This clonotype occurred many times. The chain carries TRBV9 and TRBJ1-5, with D uncertain. This CDR3 comprises 14 residues. Per germline, CDR1 SGDLS and CDR2 YYNGEE. V was shortened by 0 bases and J by 4 bases, with 8 bases between the two germline ends. CDR3 sequence (DNA): TGTGCCAGCAGCGTAGATGGACGAAATCAGCCCCAGCATTTT. As protein: CASSVDGRNQPQHF.

This clonotype has at least ten counts. The chain uses TRBV9 and TRBJ2-2; the match to TRBD2 covers 15 bases. Losses at the gene ends were 3 bases for V and 7 bases for J; bases not matched to a gene: 4. The CDR3 totals 16 residues. Germline loops: CDR1 SGDLS, CDR2 YYNGEE. The CDR3: CASSAGLAGGFGELFF. The CDR3 region has the DNA TGTGCCAGCAGCGCCGGACTAGCGGGAGGGTTCGGGGAGCTGTTTTTT.

This clonotype was detected many times. The rearrangement joins TRBV9 to TRBJ2-5; D remains ambiguous. CDR1 and CDR2 from the germline V gene are SGDLS and YYNGEE. This CDR3 region has 16 residues. Deletions cut 0 bases from V and 2 bases from J, with 14 bases between. This chain's CDR3 is CASSVGVSEAQETQYF. The CDR3 coding sequence is TGTGCCAGCAGCGTAGGCGTCTCAGAGGCGCAAGAGACCCAGTACTTC.

This clonotype was picked up many times. The chain combines TRBV9 with TRBJ2-3, with 15 bases identical to TRBD2. The germline V gene has CDR1 SGDLS and CDR2 YYNGEE. CDR3 length: 18 amino acids. With V trimmed by 2 bases and J by 1 base, 5 bases remained unmatched. The CDR3 region is CASSVGLAGGPGTDTQYF. CDR3 bases: TGTGCCAGCAGCGTCGGACTAGCGGGGGGGCCCGGCACAGATACGCAGTATTTT.

This clonotype showed up many times. The V and J genes are TRBV9 and TRBJ2-3; TRBD2 aligns across 14 bases. V shed 4 bases, J shed 0 bases, and the junction held 4 bases outside the gene matches. The germline V gene encodes CDR1 SGDLS and CDR2 YYNGEE. The CDR3 has 17 amino acids. The CDR3 reads CASSPRLAGGSTDTQYF. The CDR3 nucleotides are TGTGCCAGCAGCCCGCGACTAGCGGGAGGGAGCACAGATACGCAGTATTTT.

This clonotype was counted many times. J is TRBJ1-5 and V is TRBV9; no reliable D call. The germline CDR1 and CDR2 sequences are SGDLS and YYNGEE. The length of the CDR3 is 12 residues. Trimming took 4 bases from V and 5 from J, leaving 7 bases between them. The DNA of the CDR3 is TGTGCCAGCAGCTCCCAAGATCAGCCCCAGCATTTT. Translated, it gives CASSSQDQPQHF.

This clonotype was found many times. The rearrangement joins TRBV9 to TRBJ2-1, with 8 positions matching TRBD2. Germline V gene data show CDR1 as SGDLS and CDR2 as YYNGEE. CDR3 size: 15 residues. V dropped 4 bases and J dropped 8; count of bases not matched to a gene: 11. The DNA of the CDR3 is TGTGCCAGCAGCAGCGGGAGCGGCCTACAGGATGAGCAGTTCTTC. The encoded protein is CASSSGSGLQDEQFF.

This clonotype turned up a few times. A single base separates this from a much larger clone, so it may be a read error. The chain is built from TRBV9 and TRBJ2-5; 7 nucleotides match TRBD1. V lost 3 bases to trimming and J lost 2 bases; unmatched junction nucleotides: 1. The germline gives CDR1 SGDLS, CDR2 YYNGEE. The CDR3 covers 13 residues. DNA of the CDR3: TGTGCCAGCAGCGGGACAGGTCAAGAGACCCAGTACTTC. Protein product: CASSGTGQETQYF. The full variable domain, with the rest looked up from reference TRBV9 and TRBJ2-5, is DSGVTQTPKHLITATGQRVTLRCSPRSGDLSVYWYQQSLDQGLQFLIQYYNGEERAKGNILERFSAQQFPDLHSELNLSSLELGDSALYFCASSGTGQETQYFGPGTRLLVL.

This clonotype was observed at least ten times. The chain employs TRBV9 and TRBJ2-5, with 9 bases that match TRBD1. Germline V gene lookup returns CDR1 SGDLS and CDR2 YYNGEE. The junction had 4 bases not matched to a gene; V was cut back by 6 bases and J by 4 bases. The length of the CDR3 is 13 residues. CDR3 in amino acids: CASNRQGGETQYF. The DNA for the CDR3 is TGTGCCAGCAATAGACAGGGGGGAGAGACCCAGTACTTC.

This clonotype has at least ten counts. The chain recombines TRBV9 with TRBJ2-2; TRBD2 matches 7 bases. CDR1 SGDLS and CDR2 YYNGEE come from the germline V gene. Germline trimming cut 0 bases from V and 7 bases from J; bases unmatched to any gene: 9. CDR3 length: 16 residues. This CDR3 is CASSVGGRREDGELFF. The CDR3 bases are TGTGCCAGCAGCGTAGGCGGGAGAAGGGAGGACGGGGAGCTGTTTTTT.

This clonotype was found many times. The V call is TRBV9, the J call TRBJ2-5; D is uncertain. This CDR3 comprises 15 residues. The ends were cut back, 0 bases at V and 2 bases at J, with 11 bases in the middle. Germline values: CDR1 SGDLS, CDR2 YYNGEE. The CDR3 DNA reads as TGTGCCAGCAGCGTAGGTTCCGGATGGCAAGAGACCCAGTACTTC. This translates into CASSVGSGWQETQYF.

This clonotype was seen at least ten times. This chain uses TRBV9 with TRBJ2-1, with 7 bases identical to TRBD2. V was clipped by 4 bases and J by 2 bases; unmatched bases: 9. Germline CDR1 reads SGDLS; CDR2 reads YYNGEE. The CDR3 loop spans 16 amino acids. The CDR3, as DNA: TGTGCCAGCAGCCTCTCGGGGGGAAATACCTACAATGAGCAGTTCTTC. Protein: CASSLSGGNTYNEQFF.

In this sample, this clonotype turned up many times. CDR3 residues: CASSVGSLTDTQYF. As DNA, the CDR3 is TGTGCCAGCAGCGTGGGCTCTCTGACAGATACGCAGTATTTT. The chain is built from TRBV9 and TRBJ2-3; D not resolved. Germline V gene data show CDR1 as SGDLS and CDR2 as YYNGEE. V lost 2 bases to trimming and J lost 3 bases, with 10 bases between them. CDR3 length: 14 residues.

This clonotype came up many times. The genes are TRBV11-2 and TRBJ2-7, with D unclear. The germline gives CDR1 SGHAT, CDR2 FQNNGV. Trimming stripped 4 bases from V and 1 base from J, with 11 bases between. The CDR3 has 14 amino acids. DNA for the CDR3: TGTGCCAGCAGCTCCCAGGCAGAATCCTACGAGCAGTACGTC. Translated: CASSSQAESYEQYV.

This clonotype came up many times. The chain combines TRBV9 with TRBJ1-3; D remains unclear. The CDR3 runs to 17 residues. CDR1 is SGDLS and CDR2 is YYNGEE in the germline V gene. Trimming removed 0 bases at V and 0 bases at J, with 13 bases between. This CDR3 reads CASSVASGSSSGNTIYF. The DNA of the CDR3 is TGTGCCAGCAGCGTAGCCTCCGGGTCGAGCTCTGGAAACACCATATATTTT.

This clonotype occurred many times. The chain couples TRBV9 to TRBJ1-1; D is perhaps TRBD1 (5 bases). CDR3 size: 15 residues. CDR1 is SGDLS and CDR2 is YYNGEE in the germline V gene. V lost 0 bases to trimming and J lost 4 bases, with 13 bases between them. CDR3 amino acids: CASSVGVGTVTEAFF. The CDR3 DNA reads TGTGCCAGCAGCGTAGGGGTAGGGACGGTCACTGAAGCTTTCTTT.

This clonotype was found many times. This chain uses TRBV9 with TRBJ2-5; TRBD2 matches at 15 bases. Germline CDR1 is SGDLS and CDR2 is YYNGEE. The CDR3 totals 15 residues. V shed 4 bases, J shed 5 bases, and the junction held 3 bases outside the gene matches. The CDR3 DNA reads TGTGCCAGCAGCACTGGGACTAGCGGGAGGGAGACCCAGTACTTC. It codes for CASSTGTSGRETQYF. Using reference TRBV9 and TRBJ2-5 for the parts outside the CDR3, the full variable domain is DSGVTQTPKHLITATGQRVTLRCSPRSGDLSVYWYQQSLDQGLQFLIQYYNGEERAKGNILERFSAQQFPDLHSELNLSSLELGDSALYFCASSTGTSGRETQYFGPGTRLLVL.

This clonotype occurred many times. V is TRBV9 and J is TRBJ2-1; D perhaps matches TRBD2 (8 bases). Germline V gives CDR1 SGDLS, CDR2 YYNGEE. This CDR3 spans 14 amino acids. V lost 7 bases, J lost 7 bases, and 18 bases lay in between. CDR3: CASQRGREENEQFF. The CDR3 region has the DNA TGTGCCAGCCAAAGGGGGCGGGAGGAGAATGAGCAGTTCTTC.

This clonotype was recorded at least ten times. V is TRBV9 and J is TRBJ2-3, with D perhaps TRBD1 or TRBD2 (6 bases each). CDR1 and CDR2 from the germline V gene are SGDLS and YYNGEE. Trimming shortened V by 0 bases and J by 0 bases, and 8 bases separated the two germline ends. There are 15 residues in the CDR3. This chain's CDR3 is CASSVDGGSTDTQYF. The CDR3 DNA reads TGTGCCAGCAGCGTAGACGGGGGCAGCACAGATACGCAGTATTTT.

This clonotype showed up many times. The genes are TRBV9 and TRBJ2-3; D remains unclear. Trimming took off 3 bases at V and 0 bases at J, with 11 bases between the two ends. In germline, CDR1 is SGDLS, CDR2 YYNGEE. The CDR3 runs 15 residues. The CDR3, as DNA: TGTGCCAGCAGCGGGACCGTGTACAGCACAGATACGCAGTATTTT. Its translation is CASSGTVYSTDTQYF.

In this sample, this clonotype turned up many times. J is TRBJ1-2 and V is TRBV9; D call uncertain. The germline V gene encodes CDR1 SGDLS and CDR2 YYNGEE. V lost 0 bases and J lost 6, with 12 bases in between. The CDR3 length is 14 residues. The CDR3 loop is CASSVALGLNGYTF. The DNA of the CDR3 is TGTGCCAGCAGCGTAGCCTTGGGGTTGAATGGCTACACCTTC. Looking up the rest from reference TRBV9 and TRBJ1-2 gives the full variable domain: DSGVTQTPKHLITATGQRVTLRCSPRSGDLSVYWYQQSLDQGLQFLIQYYNGEERAKGNILERFSAQQFPDLHSELNLSSLELGDSALYFCASSVALGLNGYTFGSGTRLTVV.